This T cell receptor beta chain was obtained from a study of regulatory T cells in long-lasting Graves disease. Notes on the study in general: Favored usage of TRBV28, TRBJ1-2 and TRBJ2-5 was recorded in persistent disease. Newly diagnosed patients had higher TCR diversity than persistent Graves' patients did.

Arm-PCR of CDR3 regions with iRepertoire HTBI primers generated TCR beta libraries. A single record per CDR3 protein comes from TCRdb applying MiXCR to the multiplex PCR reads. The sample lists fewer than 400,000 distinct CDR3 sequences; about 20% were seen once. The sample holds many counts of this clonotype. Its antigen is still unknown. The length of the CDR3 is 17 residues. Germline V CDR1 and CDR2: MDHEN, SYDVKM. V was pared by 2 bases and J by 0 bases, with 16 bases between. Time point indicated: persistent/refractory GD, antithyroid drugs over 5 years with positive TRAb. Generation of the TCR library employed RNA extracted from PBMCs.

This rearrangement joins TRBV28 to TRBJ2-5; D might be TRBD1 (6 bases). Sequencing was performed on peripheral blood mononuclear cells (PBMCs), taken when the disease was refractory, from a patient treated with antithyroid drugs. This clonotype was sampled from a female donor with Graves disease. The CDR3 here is CASSLGVQTGYQETQYF. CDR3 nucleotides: TGTGCCAGCAGTTTAGGGGTTCAAACAGGGTACCAAGAGACCCAGTACTTC.